A few counts support the clone carrying this T cell receptor beta chain. Its specificity is not known. CDR1 is SNHLY, CDR2 FYNNEI, per germline. The trim removed 6 bases at V and 10 bases at J, leaving 17 bases unmatched. The CDR3 covers 16 residues. Incorporated into the TCR beta cDNA libraries were unique molecular identifiers, which served to reduce PCR and sequencing biases. Yield was roughly 0.5 million cDNA molecules from about 1 to 10 million T cells. TCRdb re-called the PCR reads through MiXCR, storing one row per CDR3 protein. The table records roughly 870,000 distinct CDR3 sequences, around 53% of them present only once. This record belongs to a study of post-analysis software for immune sequencing data. Study-level information: Patients had relapsing-remitting, secondary progressive or progressive-relapsing multiple sclerosis; some lacked subtype.

Findings and limits, study-wide: Controls showed significantly higher normalized Chao1 diversity than did multiple sclerosis patients. TRBV segments more frequent in patients than in controls numbered roughly 5 and included TRBV5-6, TRBV5-1 and TRBV20-1.

The sequence was collected from a girl aged 10-17 years with multiple sclerosis. J is TRBJ1-4 and V is TRBV2, with 7 bases that match TRBD1. The sequencing input was blood. CDR3 loop: CASREIPGQDLPKLFF. CDR3 nucleotide sequence: TGTGCCAGCAGGGAAATTCCCGGACAGGACCTCCCAAAACTGTTTTTT.